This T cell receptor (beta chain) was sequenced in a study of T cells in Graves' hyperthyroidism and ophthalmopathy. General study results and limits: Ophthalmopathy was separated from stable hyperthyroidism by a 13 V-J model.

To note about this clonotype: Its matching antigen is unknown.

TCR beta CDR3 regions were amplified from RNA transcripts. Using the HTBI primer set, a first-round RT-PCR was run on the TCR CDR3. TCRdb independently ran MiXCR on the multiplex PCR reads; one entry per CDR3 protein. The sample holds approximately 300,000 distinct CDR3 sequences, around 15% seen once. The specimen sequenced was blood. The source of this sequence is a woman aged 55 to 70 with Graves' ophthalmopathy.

CDR3 DNA: TGCAGTCCCAGTAGCGGGAGGAGGGCCAAAAACATTCAGTACTTC. It encodes CSPSSGRRAKNIQYF. This chain uses TRBV20-1 with TRBJ2-4; 10 positions match TRBD2. J gave up 1 base and V 8 bases, and 8 bases lay outside the gene matches. Germline assignment: CDR1 DFQATT and CDR2 SNEGSKA (reference sequence). This CDR3 has 15 residues.